The sequence of this TCR beta chain was determined in a study of untreated major depressive disorder. Here immunoSEQ multiplex PCR was the method, and the copy in TCRdb shows in-frame clones only, minus some. Of almost 20,000 clones listed, roughly 84% were seen once; the top ten hold just over 0.8%. V lost 2 bases, J lost 4 bases, and 6 bases lay in between. From germline, CDR1 is DFQATT and CDR2 SNEGSKA (reference sequence). The CDR3 has 11 residues. Controls never had mood disorders and self-rated depressive symptoms at 5 or less. The sequence was collected from a woman aged 30 to 39 in good health. The V gene is TRBV20-1, the J gene TRBJ2-7; the D gene is possibly TRBD2 (5 bases). The sample comprised CD4+ T cells from PBMCs. CDR3 nucleotide sequence: TGCAGTGCTAGAAGAGGGTACGAGCAGTACTTC. Its translation: CSARRGYEQYF.